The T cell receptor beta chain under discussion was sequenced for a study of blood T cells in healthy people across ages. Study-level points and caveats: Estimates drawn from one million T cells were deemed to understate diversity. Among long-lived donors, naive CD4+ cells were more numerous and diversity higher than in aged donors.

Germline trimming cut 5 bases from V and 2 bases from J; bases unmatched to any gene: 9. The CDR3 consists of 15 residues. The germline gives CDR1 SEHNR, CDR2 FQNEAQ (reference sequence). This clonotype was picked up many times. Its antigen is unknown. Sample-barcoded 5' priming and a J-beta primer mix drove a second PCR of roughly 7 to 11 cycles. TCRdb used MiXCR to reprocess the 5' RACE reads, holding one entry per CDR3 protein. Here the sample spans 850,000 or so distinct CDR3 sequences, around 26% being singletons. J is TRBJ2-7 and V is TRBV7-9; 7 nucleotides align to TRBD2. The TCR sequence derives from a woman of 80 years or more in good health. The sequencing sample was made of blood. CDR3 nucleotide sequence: TGTGCCAGCAGCATCACTAGCGCATTCGCCTACGAGCAGTACTTC. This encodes CASSITSAFAYEQYF.